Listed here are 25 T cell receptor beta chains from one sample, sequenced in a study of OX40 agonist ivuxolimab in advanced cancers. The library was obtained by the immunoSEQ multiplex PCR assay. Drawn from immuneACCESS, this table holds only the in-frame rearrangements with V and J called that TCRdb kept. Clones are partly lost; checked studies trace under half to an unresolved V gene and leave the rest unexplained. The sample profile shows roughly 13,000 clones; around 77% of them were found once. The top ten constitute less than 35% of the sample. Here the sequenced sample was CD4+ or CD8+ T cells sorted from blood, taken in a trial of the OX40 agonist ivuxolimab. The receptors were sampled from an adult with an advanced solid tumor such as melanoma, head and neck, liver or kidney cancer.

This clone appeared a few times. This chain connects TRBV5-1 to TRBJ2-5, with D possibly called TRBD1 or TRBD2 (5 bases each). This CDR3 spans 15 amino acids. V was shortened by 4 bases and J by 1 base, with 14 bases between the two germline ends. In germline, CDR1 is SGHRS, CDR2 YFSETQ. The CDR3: CASSPGRGLQETQYF. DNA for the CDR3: TGCGCCAGCAGCCCCGGTCGGGGCCTCCAAGAGACCCAGTACTTC.

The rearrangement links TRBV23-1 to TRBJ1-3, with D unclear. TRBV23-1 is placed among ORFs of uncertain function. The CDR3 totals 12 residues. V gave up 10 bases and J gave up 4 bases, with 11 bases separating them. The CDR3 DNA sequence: TGCGCCATCGATTTTAAAGGAAACACCATATATTTT. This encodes CAIDFKGNTIYF.

CDR3: CASRDLPGQAYEQYF. The CDR3 region has the DNA TGTGCCAGCAGAGATCTCCCGGGACAGGCCTACGAGCAGTACTTC. The V and J genes are TRBV7-8 and TRBJ2-7, with 8 nucleotides matching TRBD1. CDR1 and CDR2 (germline): SGHVS, FQNEAQ. The CDR3 totals 15 residues. Trimming removed 6 bases from V and 2 bases from J; junction bases left unmatched: 9.

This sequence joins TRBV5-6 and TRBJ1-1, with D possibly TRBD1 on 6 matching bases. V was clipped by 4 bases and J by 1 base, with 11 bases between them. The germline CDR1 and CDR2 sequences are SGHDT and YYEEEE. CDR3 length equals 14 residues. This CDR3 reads CASSARGPNTEAFF. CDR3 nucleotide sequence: TGTGCCAGCAGCGCCCGGGGGCCGAACACTGAAGCTTTCTTT.

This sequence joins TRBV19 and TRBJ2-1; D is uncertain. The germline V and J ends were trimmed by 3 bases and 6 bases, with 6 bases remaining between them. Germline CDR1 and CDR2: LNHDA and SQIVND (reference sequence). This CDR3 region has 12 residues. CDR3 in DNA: TGTGCCAGTAGTATTTCTGCCAATGAGCAGTTCTTC. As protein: CASSISANEQFF. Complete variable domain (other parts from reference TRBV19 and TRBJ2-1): DGGITQSPKYLFRKEGQNVTLSCEQNLNHDAMYWYRQDPGQGLRLIYYSQIVNDFQKGDIAEGYSVSREKKESFPLTVTSAQKNPTAFYLCASSISANEQFFGPGTRLTVL.

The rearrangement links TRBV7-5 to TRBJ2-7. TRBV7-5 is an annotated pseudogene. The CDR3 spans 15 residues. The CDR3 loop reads CARSLRPPFTYEQYF. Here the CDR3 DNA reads TGTGCCAGAAGCTTAAGGCCCCCTTTCACCTACGAGCAGTACTTC.

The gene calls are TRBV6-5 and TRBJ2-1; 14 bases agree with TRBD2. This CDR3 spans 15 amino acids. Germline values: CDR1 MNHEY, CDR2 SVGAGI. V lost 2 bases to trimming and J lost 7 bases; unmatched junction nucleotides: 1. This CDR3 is CASSYGTSGSNEQFF. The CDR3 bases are TGTGCCAGCAGTTACGGGACTAGCGGGAGTAATGAGCAGTTCTTC.

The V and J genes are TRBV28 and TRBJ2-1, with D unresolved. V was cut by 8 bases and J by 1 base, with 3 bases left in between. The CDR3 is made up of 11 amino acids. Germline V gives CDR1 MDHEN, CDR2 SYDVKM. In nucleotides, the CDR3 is TGTGCCAGCTTGTCCTACAATGAGCAGTTCTTC. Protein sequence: CASLSYNEQFF.

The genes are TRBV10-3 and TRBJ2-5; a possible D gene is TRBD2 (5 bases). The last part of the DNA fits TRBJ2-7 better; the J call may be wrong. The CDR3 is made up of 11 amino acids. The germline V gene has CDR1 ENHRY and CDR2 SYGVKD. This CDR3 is CATHTGYEQYF. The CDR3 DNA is TGTGCCACCCACACGGGATACGAGCAGTACTTC.

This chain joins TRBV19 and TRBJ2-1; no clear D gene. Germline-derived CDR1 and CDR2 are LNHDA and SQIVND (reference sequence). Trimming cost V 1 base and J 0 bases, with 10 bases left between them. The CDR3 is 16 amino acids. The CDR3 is CASSIATPSSYNEQFF. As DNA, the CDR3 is TGTGCCAGTAGTATAGCCACCCCCAGCTCCTACAATGAGCAGTTCTTC.

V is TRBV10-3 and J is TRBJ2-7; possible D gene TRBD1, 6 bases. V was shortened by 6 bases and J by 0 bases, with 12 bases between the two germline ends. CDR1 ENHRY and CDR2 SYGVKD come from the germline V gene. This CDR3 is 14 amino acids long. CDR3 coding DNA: TGTGCCATCAGCGCAGGGGAACCCTCCTACGAGCAGTACTTC. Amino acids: CAISAGEPSYEQYF.

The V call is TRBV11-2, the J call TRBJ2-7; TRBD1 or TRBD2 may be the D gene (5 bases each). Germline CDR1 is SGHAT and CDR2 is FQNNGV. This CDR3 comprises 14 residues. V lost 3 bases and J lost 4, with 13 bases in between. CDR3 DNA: TGTGCCAGCAGCTTCCCGGCAGGGAGATACGAGCAGTACTTC. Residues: CASSFPAGRYEQYF. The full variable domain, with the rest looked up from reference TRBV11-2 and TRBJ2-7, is EAGVAQSPRYKIIEKRQSVAFWCNPISGHATLYWYQQILGQGPKLLIQFQNNGVVDDSQLPKDRFSAERLKGVDSTLKIQPAKLEDSAVYLCASSFPAGRYEQYFGPGTRLTVT.

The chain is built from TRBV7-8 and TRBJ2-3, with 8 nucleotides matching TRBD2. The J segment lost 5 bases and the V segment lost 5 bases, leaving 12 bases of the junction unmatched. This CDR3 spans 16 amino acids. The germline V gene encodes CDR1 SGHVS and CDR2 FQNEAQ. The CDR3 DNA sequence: TGTGCCAGCAGCCGGGCCGAGCGGGAGTGGGTAGATACGCAGTATTTT. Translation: CASSRAEREWVDTQYF.

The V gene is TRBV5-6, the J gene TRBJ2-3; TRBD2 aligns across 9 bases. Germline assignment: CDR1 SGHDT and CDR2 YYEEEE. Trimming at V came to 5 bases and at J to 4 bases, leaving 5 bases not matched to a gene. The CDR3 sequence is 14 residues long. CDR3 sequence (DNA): TGTGCCAGCAGTCCCGGGACTAGCTCAGATACGCAGTATTTT. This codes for CASSPGTSSDTQYF. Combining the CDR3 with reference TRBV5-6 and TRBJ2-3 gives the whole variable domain DAGVTQSPTHLIKTRGQQVTLRCSPKSGHDTVSWYQQALGQGPQFIFQYYEEEERQRGNFPDRFSGHQFPNYSSELNVNALLLGDSALYLCASSPGTSSDTQYFGPGTRLTVL.

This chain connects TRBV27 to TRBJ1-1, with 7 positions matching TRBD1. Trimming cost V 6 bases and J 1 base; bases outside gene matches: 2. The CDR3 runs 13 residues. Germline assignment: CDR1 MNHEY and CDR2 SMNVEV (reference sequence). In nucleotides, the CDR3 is TGTGCCAGCAGGGGGACAGCGAACACTGAAGCTTTCTTT. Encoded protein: CASRGTANTEAFF.

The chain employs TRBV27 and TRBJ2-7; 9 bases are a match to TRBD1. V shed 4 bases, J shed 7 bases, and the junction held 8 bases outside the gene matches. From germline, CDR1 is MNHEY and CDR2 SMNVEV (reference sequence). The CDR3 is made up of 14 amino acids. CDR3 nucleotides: TGTGCCAGCAGTTCAGGGACAGGGCTCCGGGAGCAGTACTTC. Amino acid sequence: CASSSGTGLREQYF.

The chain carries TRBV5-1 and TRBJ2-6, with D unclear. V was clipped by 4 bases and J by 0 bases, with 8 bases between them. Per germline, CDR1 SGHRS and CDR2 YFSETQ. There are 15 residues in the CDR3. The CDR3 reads CASSPPDSGANVLTF. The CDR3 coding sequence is TGCGCCAGCAGCCCCCCCGACTCTGGGGCCAACGTCCTGACTTTC.

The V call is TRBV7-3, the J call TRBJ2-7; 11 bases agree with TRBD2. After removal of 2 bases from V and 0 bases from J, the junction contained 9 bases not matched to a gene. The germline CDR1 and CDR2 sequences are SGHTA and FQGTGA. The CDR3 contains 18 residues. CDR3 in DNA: TGTGCCAGCAGCTTAGTTGCTAGCGGGAGGCTGAGCTCCTACGAGCAGTACTTC. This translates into CASSLVASGRLSSYEQYF.

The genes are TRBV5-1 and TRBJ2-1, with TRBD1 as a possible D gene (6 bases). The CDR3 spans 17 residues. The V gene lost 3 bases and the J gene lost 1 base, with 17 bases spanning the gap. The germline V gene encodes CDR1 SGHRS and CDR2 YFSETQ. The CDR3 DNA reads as TGCGCCAGCAGCTGGCGCAGGGCACAGGGTTCCTACAATGAGCAGTTCTTC. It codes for CASSWRRAQGSYNEQFF.

The CDR3: CASSLGAGGPGEQFF. CDR3 in DNA: TGTGCCAGCAGCTTAGGAGCGGGAGGGCCAGGTGAGCAGTTCTTC. The chain links TRBV7-9 to TRBJ2-1, with 10 positions matching TRBD2. Losses at the gene ends were 1 base for V and 9 bases for J; bases not matched to a gene: 6. Germline CDR1 and CDR2: SEHNR and FQNEAQ (reference sequence). This CDR3 is 15 amino acids long.

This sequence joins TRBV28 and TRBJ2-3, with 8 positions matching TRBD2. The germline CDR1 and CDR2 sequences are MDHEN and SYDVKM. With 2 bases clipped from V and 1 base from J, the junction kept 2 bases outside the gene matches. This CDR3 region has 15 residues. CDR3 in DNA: TGTGCCAGCAGTTTAATTAGCGGGGGCACAGATACGCAGTATTTT. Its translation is CASSLISGGTDTQYF.

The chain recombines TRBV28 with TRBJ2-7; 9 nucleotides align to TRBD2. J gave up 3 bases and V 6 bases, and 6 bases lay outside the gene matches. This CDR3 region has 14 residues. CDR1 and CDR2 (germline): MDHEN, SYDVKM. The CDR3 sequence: CASSRGRGDYEQYF. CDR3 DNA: TGTGCCAGCAGCCGCGGGAGGGGGGACTACGAGCAGTACTTC.

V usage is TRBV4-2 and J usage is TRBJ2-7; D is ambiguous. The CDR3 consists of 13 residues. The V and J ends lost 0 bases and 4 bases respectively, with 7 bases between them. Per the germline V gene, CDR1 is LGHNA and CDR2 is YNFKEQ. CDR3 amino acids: CASSQDLPYEQYF. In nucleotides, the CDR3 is TGTGCCAGCAGCCAAGATCTTCCGTACGAGCAGTACTTC.

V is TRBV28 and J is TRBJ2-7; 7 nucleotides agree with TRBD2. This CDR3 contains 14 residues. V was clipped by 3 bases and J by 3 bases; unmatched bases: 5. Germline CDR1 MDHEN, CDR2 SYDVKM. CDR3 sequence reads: CASSFGSSGYEQYF. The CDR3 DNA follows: TGTGCCAGCAGTTTCGGTTCTAGCGGCTACGAGCAGTACTTC.

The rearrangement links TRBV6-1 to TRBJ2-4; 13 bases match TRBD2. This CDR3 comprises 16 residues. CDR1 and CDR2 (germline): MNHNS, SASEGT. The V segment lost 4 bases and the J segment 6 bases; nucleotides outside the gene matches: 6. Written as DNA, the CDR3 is TGTGCCAGCAGTGGACTAGCGGGAGGCGAGGTAAACATTCAGTACTTC. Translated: CASSGLAGGEVNIQYF.